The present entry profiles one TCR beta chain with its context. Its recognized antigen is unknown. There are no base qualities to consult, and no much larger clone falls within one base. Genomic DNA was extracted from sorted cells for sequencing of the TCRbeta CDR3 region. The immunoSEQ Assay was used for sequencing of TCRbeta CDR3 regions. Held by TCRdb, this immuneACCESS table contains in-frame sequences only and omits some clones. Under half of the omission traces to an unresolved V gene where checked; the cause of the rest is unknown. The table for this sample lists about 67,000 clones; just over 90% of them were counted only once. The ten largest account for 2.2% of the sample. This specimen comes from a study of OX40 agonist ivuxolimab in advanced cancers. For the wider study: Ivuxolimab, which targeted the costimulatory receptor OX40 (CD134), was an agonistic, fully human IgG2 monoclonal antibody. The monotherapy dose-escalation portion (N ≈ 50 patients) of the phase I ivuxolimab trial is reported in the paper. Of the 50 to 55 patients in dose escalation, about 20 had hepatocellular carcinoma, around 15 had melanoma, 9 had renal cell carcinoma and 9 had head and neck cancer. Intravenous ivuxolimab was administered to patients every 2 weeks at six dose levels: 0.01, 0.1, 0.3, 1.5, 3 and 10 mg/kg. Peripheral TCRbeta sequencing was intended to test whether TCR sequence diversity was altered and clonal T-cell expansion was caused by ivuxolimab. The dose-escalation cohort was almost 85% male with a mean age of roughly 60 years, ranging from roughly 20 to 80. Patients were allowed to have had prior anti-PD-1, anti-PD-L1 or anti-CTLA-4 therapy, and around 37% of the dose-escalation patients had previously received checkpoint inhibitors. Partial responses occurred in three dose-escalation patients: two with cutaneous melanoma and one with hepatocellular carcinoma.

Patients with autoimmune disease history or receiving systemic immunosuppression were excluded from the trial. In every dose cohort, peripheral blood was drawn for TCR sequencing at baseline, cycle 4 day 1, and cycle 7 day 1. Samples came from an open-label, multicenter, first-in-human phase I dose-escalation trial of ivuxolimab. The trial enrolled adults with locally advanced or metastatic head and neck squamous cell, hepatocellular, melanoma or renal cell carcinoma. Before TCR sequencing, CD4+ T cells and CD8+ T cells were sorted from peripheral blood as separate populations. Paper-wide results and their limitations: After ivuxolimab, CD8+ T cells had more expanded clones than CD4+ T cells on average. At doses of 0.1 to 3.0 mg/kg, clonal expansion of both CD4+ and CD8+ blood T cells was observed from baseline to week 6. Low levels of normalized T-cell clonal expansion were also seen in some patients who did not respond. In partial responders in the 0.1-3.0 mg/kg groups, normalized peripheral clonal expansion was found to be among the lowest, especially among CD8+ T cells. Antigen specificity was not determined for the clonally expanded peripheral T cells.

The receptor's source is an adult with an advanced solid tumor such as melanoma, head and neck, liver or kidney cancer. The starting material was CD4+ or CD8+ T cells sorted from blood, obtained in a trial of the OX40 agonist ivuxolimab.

The CDR3 loop reads CASAKERGTEAFF. At the DNA level, the sequence is TGTGCCAGCGCCAAGGAGAGGGGCACTGAAGCTTTCTTT. The sequence links TRBV6-5 to TRBJ1-1; TRBD1 is a possible D gene, resting on 5 matching bases. The germline V gene supplies CDR1 MNHEY and CDR2 SVGAGI. The germline ends are 14 bases apart after V is trimmed by 8 bases and J by 4 bases. The CDR3 contains 13 residues, cysteine and phenylalanine counted. Only the CDR3 DNA is retained, 39 bases long and in frame from the first base.